This TCR beta chain derives from a study of shared clonotypes between healthy human individuals. Whole-study findings and limits: Naive CD4 clonotypes were shared across a handful of donors at around 5.4%.

Trimming pared 2 bases from V and 1 base from J, leaving 11 bases between. This CDR3 region has 15 residues. Per the germline V gene, CDR1 is MRHNA and CDR2 is SNTAGT. Only Caucasian adults living in Nashville, Tennessee made up the donor group. Sequencing used immunoSEQ multiplex PCR; TCRdb keeps in-frame clones, though not all of them. Found here are 300,000 to 400,000 clones, around 67% of them singletons; the top ten hold 10%. As for this clone: No antigen is known for it.

The TCR originated in a man aged 25 to 45 in good health. Sequenced material: memory CD4+ T cells sorted from blood. As for subset: CD45RA-negative fraction. The rearrangement links TRBV6-4 to TRBJ1-1; D is unclear. CDR3 region: CASSDTDWANTEAFF. The CDR3 nucleotides read TGTGCCAGCAGTGACACGGACTGGGCGAACACTGAAGCTTTCTTT.